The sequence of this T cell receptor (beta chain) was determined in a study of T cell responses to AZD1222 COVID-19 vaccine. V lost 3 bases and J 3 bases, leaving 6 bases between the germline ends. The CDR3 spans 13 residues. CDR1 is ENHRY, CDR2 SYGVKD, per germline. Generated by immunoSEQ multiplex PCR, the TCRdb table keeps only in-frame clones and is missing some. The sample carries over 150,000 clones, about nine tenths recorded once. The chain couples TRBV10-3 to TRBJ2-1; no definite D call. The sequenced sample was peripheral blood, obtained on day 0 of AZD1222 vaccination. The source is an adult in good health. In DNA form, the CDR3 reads TGTGCCATCAGTGATGTAGGCTACAATGAGCAGTTCTTC. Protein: CAISDVGYNEQFF.